The rows below give T cell receptor beta chains drawn from one sample of a study of circulating CD8 cells and anti-PD-1 response in melanoma. TCRdb independently ran MiXCR on the reads; one entry per CDR3 protein. The sample lists 500 to 750 distinct CDR3 sequences, 9% occurring once. Sequencing was performed on CD8+ T cells from PBMCs, taken at baseline or after one month of anti-PD-1 therapy (not recorded which). The receptor set was obtained from a human donor with melanoma. Both conserved end residues are part of each CDR3. Fields, in order: V gene, J gene, clone size, D gene, CDR3 protein. D genes are given only for firm matches. Not all rows give a size; the values are once, few, many and, for expanded clones, a class.

>TRBV28|TRBJ1-6|large|NA
CASSRTAYNSPLHF
>TRBV15|TRBJ2-1|medium-sized|TRBD2
CATSRLAGGSSEQFF
>TRBV24-1|TRBJ2-6|NA|NA
CATSDFGLESLLSGANVLTF
>TRBV6-5|TRBJ2-7|large|TRBD2
CASSLAGGPEQYF
>TRBV27|TRBJ2-7|medium-sized|TRBD1
CASSLHTDRVAYEQYF
>TRBV19|TRBJ2-7|few|NA
CASSKRRDATTYEQYF
>TRBV5-5|TRBJ2-5|large|NA
CASSTEEETQYF
>TRBV5-4|TRBJ1-6|NA|NA
CASSVENSPLHF
>TRBV5-4|TRBJ2-2|large|NA
CASSFQGSGELFF
>TRBV30|TRBJ2-5|NA|NA
CAWIGAGKETQYF
>TRBV3-1|TRBJ2-1|medium-sized|NA
CASSQDSETYNEQFF
>TRBV7-2|TRBJ1-1|medium-sized|NA
CASSFLESGTEAFF
>TRBV7-2|TRBJ2-4|medium-sized|NA
CASRGSAGGKNIQYF
>TRBV19|TRBJ2-2|medium-sized|TRBD2
CASKASGRALNGELFF
>TRBV28|TRBJ2-7|large|NA
CASSPRTTGKHEQYF
>TRBV23-1|TRBJ2-1|large|TRBD1
CASSQTPRAGGLYNEQFF
>TRBV20-1|TRBJ2-7|medium-sized|TRBD1
CSARDRALSYEQYF
>TRBV20-1|TRBJ2-4|few|NA
CSAPSAVVAKNIQYF
>TRBV28|TRBJ2-7|large|NA
CASSLSGASGLYEQYF
>TRBV5-5|TRBJ1-3|few|NA
CASSLEQGAGWDMRNTIYF
>TRBV14|TRBJ2-2|large|NA
CASSQDSERERNTGELFF
>TRBV20-1|TRBJ2-3|few|NA
CSARASREDTDTQYF